The clone carrying this TCR beta chain appeared a few times. This specimen belongs to a study of T-cell reconstitution after alpha-beta-depleted transplantation in children. Unique molecular identifiers were built into the TCRbeta library. One entry per CDR3 protein, called by TCRdb with MiXCR from the PCR reads. Seen here are about 540,000 distinct CDR3 sequences, about 17% observed once, and the top ten hold over 3%. V was pared by 0 bases and J by 7 bases, with 10 bases between. The CDR3 is made up of 13 amino acids. Germline CDR1 is SGHRS and CDR2 is YFSETQ. The clonotype comes from a human donor who donated a stem cell graft to a child with acute lymphoblastic leukemia. The chain couples TRBV5-1 to TRBJ2-5; D uncertain. Sequencing used PBMCs from the stem cell graft donor, obtained from the stem cell graft. CDR3 sequence: CASSLADGATQYF. The CDR3 DNA follows: TGCGCCAGCAGCTTGGCCGATGGAGCGACCCAGTACTTC.